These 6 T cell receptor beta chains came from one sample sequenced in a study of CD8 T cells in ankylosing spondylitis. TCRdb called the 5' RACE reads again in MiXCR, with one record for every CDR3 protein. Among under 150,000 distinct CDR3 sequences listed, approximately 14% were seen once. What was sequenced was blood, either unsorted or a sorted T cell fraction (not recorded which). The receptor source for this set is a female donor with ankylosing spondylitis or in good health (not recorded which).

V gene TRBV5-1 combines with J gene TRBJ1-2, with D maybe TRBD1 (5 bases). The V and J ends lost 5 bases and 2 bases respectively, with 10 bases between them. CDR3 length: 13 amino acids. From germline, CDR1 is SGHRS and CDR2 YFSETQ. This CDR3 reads CASSYDRNYGYTF. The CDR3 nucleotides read TGCGCCAGCAGTTACGACAGAAACTATGGCTACACCTTC. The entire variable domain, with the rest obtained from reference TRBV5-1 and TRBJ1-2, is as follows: KAGVTQTPRYLIKTRGQQVTLSCSPISGHRSVSWYQQTPGQGLQFLFEYFSETQRNKGNFPGRFSGRQFSNSRSEMNVSTLELGDSALYLCASSYDRNYGYTFGSGTRLTVV.

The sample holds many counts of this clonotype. CDR3 sequence (DNA): TGTGCCATCACCGGACAGATGAACACTGAAGCTTTCTTT. This encodes CAITGQMNTEAFF. The chain links TRBV10-3 to TRBJ1-1, with a tentative D call TRBD1 (6 bases). The length of the CDR3 is 13 residues. The V end was cut by 7 bases, the J end by 0 bases, with 9 bases between. From germline, CDR1 is ENHRY and CDR2 SYGVKD.

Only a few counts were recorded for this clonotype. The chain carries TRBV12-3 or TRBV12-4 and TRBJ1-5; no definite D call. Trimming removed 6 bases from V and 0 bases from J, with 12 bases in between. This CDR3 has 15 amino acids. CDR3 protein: CASRIRQDSNQPQHF. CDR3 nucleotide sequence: TGTGCCAGCAGAATTAGGCAGGATAGCAATCAGCCCCAGCATTTT.

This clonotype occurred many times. DNA of the CDR3: TGCGCCAGCAGCCGGCTGCAGGGGTCCTACGAGCAGTACTTC. As protein: CASSRLQGSYEQYF. The rearrangement joins TRBV5-1 to TRBJ2-7; D is perhaps TRBD1 (6 bases). The CDR3 length is 14 residues. Germline V gives CDR1 SGHRS, CDR2 YFSETQ. V shed 4 bases and J shed 1 base, with 12 bases lying between them.

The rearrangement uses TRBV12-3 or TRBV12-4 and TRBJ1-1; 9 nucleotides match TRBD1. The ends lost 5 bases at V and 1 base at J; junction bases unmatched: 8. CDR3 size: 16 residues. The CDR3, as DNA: TGTGCCAGCAGTCTCCCGGGACAGGGCCCGAACACTGAAGCTTTCTTT. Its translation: CASSLPGQGPNTEAFF.

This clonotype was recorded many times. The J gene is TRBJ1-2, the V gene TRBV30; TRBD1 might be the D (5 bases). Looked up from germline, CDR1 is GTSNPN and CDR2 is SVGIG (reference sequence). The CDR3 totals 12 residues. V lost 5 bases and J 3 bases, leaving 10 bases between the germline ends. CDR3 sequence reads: CAWAGIYYGYTF. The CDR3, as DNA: TGTGCCTGGGCAGGGATATACTATGGCTACACCTTC.